This is a list of T cell receptor beta chains from one sample in a study of blood T cell repertoires in COVID-19. Profiling relied on immunoSEQ multiplex PCR, and the TCRdb table lists in-frame clones only, not all of them. The top ten clones hold 3% to 4% of a sample with 120,000 to 150,000 clones, around four fifths of them seen once. The source material was PBMCs or T cells enriched from blood (not recorded which). The receptors were gathered from a woman in her forties or fifties with acute COVID-19. The CDR3 runs from the conserved cysteine through the conserved F or W. A D gene is named only where the DNA matches it firmly. Part of the rows lack a size; the others show once, few, many or a class for expanded clones.

v_call,d_call,j_call,clone_size,cdr3_nt,cdr3_aa
TRBV7-9,TRBD2,TRBJ2-1,-,TGTGCCAGCGGTGGGTATAGCGGGAGGGTTAATGAGCAGTTCTTC,CASGGYSGRVNEQFF
TRBV7-9,-,TRBJ1-3,-,TGTGCCAGCAGCCAGGGGCGAGGAGGAAACACCATATATTTT,CASSQGRGGNTIYF
TRBV4-1,-,TRBJ2-7,-,TGCGCCAGCAGCCCCAAAGAGTTAATACAGGTCTCCCTTCGCGAGCAGTACTTC,CASSPKELIQVSLREQYF
TRBV7-8,-,TRBJ2-4,few,TGTGCCAGCAGCCGAACTCTCCAGGTTTATGGGAAAAACATTCAGTACTTC,CASSRTLQVYGKNIQYF
TRBV4-2,TRBD2,TRBJ2-7,-,TGTGCCAGCAGCCAAGGCCCCCTGACTAGCGGGAGTTCCTACGAGCAGTACTTC,CASSQGPLTSGSSYEQYF
TRBV19,TRBD2,TRBJ2-5,-,TGTGCCAGTAGCCGGACTAGCGGGAGTGTCGAGACCCAGTACTTC,CASSRTSGSVETQYF
TRBV5-1,-,TRBJ1-3,few,TGCGCCAGCAGCTTGGGGGTACAGAGCTCTGGAAACACCATATATTTT,CASSLGVQSSGNTIYF
TRBV10-3,TRBD2,TRBJ2-1,once,TGTGCCATCAGTGAGCGGACTAGCGGGAGTCGTCATGAGCAGTTCTTC,CAISERTSGSRHEQFF
TRBV5-1,-,TRBJ1-2,once,TGCGCCAGCAGGGAGGAGGGGATACGCGGCTATGGCTACACCTTC,CASREEGIRGYGYTF
TRBV13,TRBD2,TRBJ2-1,-,TGTGCCAGCAGCCCGACTAGCGGATTCTACAATGAGCAGTTCTTC,CASSPTSGFYNEQFF
TRBV9,TRBD1,TRBJ2-2,few,TGTGCCAGCTCCGACCGGGACAGGGAATACGCCGGGGAGCTGTTTTTT,CASSDRDREYAGELFF
TRBV7-8,TRBD2,TRBJ2-5,-,TGTGCCAGCAGCGATTCGAGCGGGAGGGCTAGGGAGACCCAGTACTTC,CASSDSSGRARETQYF
TRBV5-1,TRBD2,TRBJ2-3,few,TGCGCCAGCAGCTTGTTGGCGGGAGGCCCGCCTACAGATACGCAGTATTTT,CASSLLAGGPPTDTQYF
TRBV15,TRBD1,TRBJ2-7,-,TGTGCCACCAGCAGAGATTTGGGACAGGGATACGAGCAGTACTTC,CATSRDLGQGYEQYF
TRBV5-5,TRBD2,TRBJ2-7,-,TGTGCCAGCAGCTTGGAGGGACTACCAACTTACGAGCAGTACTTC,CASSLEGLPTYEQYF
TRBV7-2,TRBD1,TRBJ2-5,-,TGTGCCAGCAGCCGCTCCGGACAGGGCGCCCAAGAGACCCAGTACTTC,CASSRSGQGAQETQYF
TRBV19,TRBD1,TRBJ2-7,-,TGTGCCAGTAGTCCGCAACCTGCGACAGGGTCCGAGCAGTACTTC,CASSPQPATGSEQYF
TRBV7-6,TRBD1,TRBJ1-2,-,TGTGCCAGCAGCACCCGACAGGGATGGAGCTATGGCTACACCTTC,CASSTRQGWSYGYTF
TRBV6-2/TRBV6-3,-,TRBJ2-7,few,TGTGCCAGCAGTTACCACCCTCCTGGGCCTAGCGTCACCTACGAGCAGTACTTC,CASSYHPPGPSVTYEQYF